These 16 T cell receptor beta chains originate from one sample sequenced in a study of T cell changes during pregnancy in multiple sclerosis (dated by TCRdb to the late 2010s). Library preparation used the immunoSEQ multiplex PCR assay. TCRdb obtained this table from immuneACCESS and retained in-frame rearrangements with V and J assigned. These tables miss some clones; where compared with another copy, unresolved V genes account for less than half of the shortfall, and the remainder is unexplained. In all, the sample holds about 100,000 clones, and around 90% of those were seen once. The biggest ten clones account for 0.78% of the sample. Sequences were derived from peripheral blood, sampled in the third trimester of pregnancy. The receptors derive from a female donor in good health, enrolled as a control in a pregnancy study.

The J gene is TRBJ1-4, the V gene TRBV30; TRBD1 agrees at 12 bases. The junction had 13 bases not matched to a gene; V was cut back by 7 bases and J by 7 bases. CDR1 is GTSNPN, CDR2 SVGIG, per germline (reference sequence). The CDR3 totals 16 residues. In DNA form, the CDR3 reads TGTGCCTTCCTGAGTCGGGACAGGGGGCGAGTTGAAAAACTGTTTTTT. Its protein product is CAFLSRDRGRVEKLFF.

The chain combines TRBV19 with TRBJ2-1, with a tentative D call TRBD1 (7 bases). The ends were cut back, 6 bases at V and 8 bases at J, with 26 bases in the middle. CDR3 length: 17 residues. Germline loops: CDR1 LNHDA, CDR2 SQIVND (reference sequence). CDR3 sequence: CASRNRQGGGTEDEQFF. As DNA, the CDR3 is TGTGCCAGTAGAAACAGACAGGGTGGGGGGACTGAGGATGAGCAGTTCTTC. Full variable domain (remainder filled in from reference TRBV19 and TRBJ2-1): DGGITQSPKYLFRKEGQNVTLSCEQNLNHDAMYWYRQDPGQGLRLIYYSQIVNDFQKGDIAEGYSVSREKKESFPLTVTSAQKNPTAFYLCASRNRQGGGTEDEQFFGPGTRLTVL.

The chain is built from TRBV5-4 and TRBJ2-3; a possible D gene is TRBD2 (6 bases). The CDR3 spans 14 residues. Germline loops: CDR1 SGHNT, CDR2 YYREEE (reference sequence). V lost 4 bases, J lost 1 base, and 10 bases lay in between. CDR3 residues: CASSPSGGTDTQYF. The CDR3 coding sequence is TGTGCCAGCAGCCCCTCGGGAGGCACAGATACGCAGTATTTT. The variable domain in full, with the rest retrieved from reference TRBV5-4 and TRBJ2-3, is ETGVTQSPTHLIKTRGQQVTLRCSSQSGHNTVSWYQQALGQGPQFIFQYYREEENGRGNFPPRFSGLQFPNYSSELNVNALELDDSALYLCASSPSGGTDTQYFGPGTRLTVL.

The rearrangement links TRBV14 to TRBJ1-6; 7 bases agree with TRBD1. The CDR3 is made up of 14 amino acids. Germline V lookup: CDR1 SGHDN, CDR2 FVKESK. V dropped 4 bases and J dropped 6; count of bases not matched to a gene: 3. In DNA form, the CDR3 reads TGTGCCAGCAGCCCTGGGACAGCTAATTCACCCCTCCACTTT. Amino acids: CASSPGTANSPLHF. The variable domain in full, completed from reference TRBV14 and TRBJ1-6, reads EAGVTQFPSHSVIEKGQTVTLRCDPISGHDNLYWYRRVMGKEIKFLLHFVKESKQDESGMPNNRFLAERTGGTYSTLKVQPAELEDSGVYFCASSPGTANSPLHFGNGTRLTVT.

The chain is built from TRBV7-9 and TRBJ1-1, with D hard to call. Germline V gene sequence: CDR1 SEHNR, CDR2 FQNEAQ (reference sequence). Trimming stripped 1 base from V and 5 bases from J, with 5 bases between. CDR3 length: 12 residues. The DNA of the CDR3 is TGTGCCAGCAGCTTAGGAGAAACTGAAGCTTTCTTT. It codes for CASSLGETEAFF.

V gene TRBV13 combines with J gene TRBJ2-7; 12 bases match TRBD2. Germline assignment: CDR1 PRHDT and CDR2 FYEKMQ (reference sequence). Trimming removed 4 bases from V and 6 bases from J; junction bases left unmatched: 16. The CDR3 runs to 18 residues. The CDR3, as DNA: TGTGCCAGCAGCTCTACCCTACTAGCGGGGGGCCAGGGACCCGAGCAGTACTTC. This encodes CASSSTLLAGGQGPEQYF.

The chain links TRBV7-3 to TRBJ2-1; TRBD2 agrees at 9 bases. From germline, CDR1 is SGHTA and CDR2 FQGTGA. The CDR3 runs 16 residues. V lost 4 bases to trimming and J lost 8 bases; unmatched junction nucleotides: 12. CDR3 region: CASSSGLALGGDEQFF. As DNA, the CDR3 is TGTGCCAGCAGCTCGGGACTAGCTCTGGGTGGGGATGAGCAGTTCTTC.

This clone was observed once. The V gene is TRBV11-2, the J gene TRBJ2-2; D might be TRBD2 (5 bases). This CDR3 region has 14 residues. Germline assignment: CDR1 SGHAT and CDR2 FQNNGV. V lost 0 bases to trimming and J lost 5 bases, with 7 bases between them. The CDR3 nucleotides read TGTGCCAGCAGCTTAGACCGGAGGACCGGGGAGCTGTTTTTT. Encoded protein: CASSLDRRTGELFF. Together with reference TRBV11-2 and TRBJ2-2, the CDR3 gives the full variable domain: EAGVAQSPRYKIIEKRQSVAFWCNPISGHATLYWYQQILGQGPKLLIQFQNNGVVDDSQLPKDRFSAERLKGVDSTLKIQPAKLEDSAVYLCASSLDRRTGELFFGEGSRLTVL.

This clone has just one count. This chain uses TRBV5-1 with TRBJ2-7; TRBD2 might be the D (6 bases). Germline V gives CDR1 SGHRS, CDR2 YFSETQ. This CDR3 has 12 residues. V was clipped by 5 bases and J by 6 bases, with 12 bases between them. CDR3 sequence: CASSLAMGEQYF. The DNA of the CDR3 is TGCGCCAGCAGTCTAGCGATGGGCGAGCAGTACTTC.

This clone was recorded once. The chain couples TRBV4-2 to TRBJ1-2; D possibly corresponds to TRBD1 (6 bases). This CDR3 contains 15 residues. Trimming took 0 bases from V and 4 from J, leaving 12 bases between them. CDR1 LGHNA and CDR2 YNFKEQ come from the germline V gene. The CDR3 nucleotides are TGTGCCAGCAGCCAAGATGTGGACAGACCCTATGGCTACACCTTC. This translates into CASSQDVDRPYGYTF.

V gene TRBV7-9 combines with J gene TRBJ1-1; no clear D gene. CDR3 size: 13 residues. The germline V and J ends were trimmed by 4 bases and 8 bases, with 14 bases remaining between them. The germline CDR1 and CDR2 sequences are SEHNR and FQNEAQ (reference sequence). This chain's CDR3 is CASSYPAGREAFF. In DNA form, the CDR3 reads TGTGCCAGCAGCTACCCCGCGGGTCGGGAAGCTTTCTTT.

This sequence joins TRBV4-3 and TRBJ2-3, with TRBD1 as a possible D gene (6 bases). V gave up 1 base and J gave up 0 bases, with 11 bases separating them. This CDR3 has 16 residues. Germline values: CDR1 LGHNA, CDR2 YSLEER. CDR3 in DNA: TGCGCCAGCAGCCAAGGGACAGCAACTAGCACAGATACGCAGTATTTT. The encoded protein is CASSQGTATSTDTQYF.

The chain joins TRBV5-5 to TRBJ1-3; 10 nucleotides agree with TRBD1. The CDR3 covers 19 residues. With V trimmed by 0 bases and J by 4 bases, 13 bases remained unmatched. Germline V gene sequence: CDR1 SGHKS, CDR2 YYEKEE (reference sequence). CDR3 DNA sequence: TGTGCCAGCAGCTTGGTAGGGACAGGGGATTCTTTCTCCGGAAACACCATATATTTT. It encodes CASSLVGTGDSFSGNTIYF.

The chain couples TRBV7-7 to TRBJ2-2; TRBD1 aligns across 11 bases. V lost 5 bases to trimming and J lost 6 bases; unmatched junction nucleotides: 8. The CDR3 loop spans 16 amino acids. The germline gives CDR1 SSHAT, CDR2 FNYEAQ (reference sequence). CDR3: CASSALDRGRAGELFF. DNA for the CDR3: TGTGCCAGCAGCGCACTGGACAGGGGGCGCGCCGGGGAGCTGTTTTTT.

The chain joins TRBV25-1 to TRBJ1-1, with D possibly matching TRBD1 (6 bases). The germline V and J ends were trimmed by 6 bases and 5 bases, with 19 bases remaining between them. In germline, CDR1 is MGHDK, CDR2 SYGVNS. This CDR3 comprises 15 residues. The CDR3 nucleotides are TGTGCCAGCAGCTCAAGGGGGGGCGCGGGGACTGAAGCTTTCTTT. Translating it yields CASSSRGGAGTEAFF. Supplemented by reference TRBV25-1 and TRBJ1-1, the full variable domain reads EADIYQTPRYLVIGTGKKITLECSQTMGHDKMYWYQQDPGMELHLIHYSYGVNSTEKGDLSSESTVSRIRTEHFPLTLESARPSHTSQYLCASSSRGGAGTEAFFGQGTRLTVV.

The sample holds one count of this clone. The chain links TRBV29-1 to TRBJ1-1; 10 bases align to TRBD1. Germline CDR1 is SQVTM and CDR2 is ANQGSEA. The CDR3 is made up of 17 amino acids. With 6 bases clipped from V and 2 bases from J, the junction kept 15 bases outside the gene matches. CDR3 nucleotide sequence: TGCAGCGTGGGGCAGGGGTCGGGACAGGGGCCCAACACTGAAGCTTTCTTT. Protein product: CSVGQGSGQGPNTEAFF.